This TCR beta chain came from a study of vaccination and CD4 T cells after COVID-19. At the level of the study: Nasal swab PCR showed SARS-CoV-2 in convalescent patients, under ten with mild and one with severe disease. Six males and four females, two of them Hispanic, were enrolled as convalescents. Day 14 and days 161 to 241 post-vaccination were the sampling points for three convalescent patients.

Using its own MiXCR run on the PCR reads, TCRdb lists one record per CDR3 protein. Among around 31,000 distinct CDR3 sequences listed, approximately 48% were seen once. This CDR3 region has 14 residues. V was pared by 5 bases and J by 5 bases, with 10 bases between. In germline, CDR1 is SEHNR, CDR2 FQNEAQ (reference sequence). Time point given: late sampling 161 to 241 days after vaccination in three convalescent patients. This clonotype occurred a few times. The TCR originated in a human donor who had recovered from COVID-19. The chain is built from TRBV7-9 and TRBJ1-6; no clear D. This specimen was CD4+ T cells from blood, taken about 7 months after SARS-CoV-2 vaccination. CDR3 in amino acids: CASSPTQDNSPLHF. The CDR3 DNA sequence: TGTGCCAGCAGCCCGACGCAAGATAATTCACCCCTCCACTTT.